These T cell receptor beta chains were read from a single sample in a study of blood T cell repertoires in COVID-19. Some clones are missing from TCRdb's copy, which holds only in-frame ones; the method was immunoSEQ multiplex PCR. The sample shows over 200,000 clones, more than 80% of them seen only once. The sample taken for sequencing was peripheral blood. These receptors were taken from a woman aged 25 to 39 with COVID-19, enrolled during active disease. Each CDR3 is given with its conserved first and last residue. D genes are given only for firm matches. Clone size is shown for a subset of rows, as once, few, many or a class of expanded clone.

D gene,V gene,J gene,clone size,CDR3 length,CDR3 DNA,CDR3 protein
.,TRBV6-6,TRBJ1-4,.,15,TGTGCCAGCACCGAGTCGAACCGGGCTAATGAAAAACTGTTTTTT,CASTESNRANEKLFF
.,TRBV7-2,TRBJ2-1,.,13,TGTGCCAGCAGCAGGGGGACTAACAATGAGCAGTTCTTC,CASSRGTNNEQFF
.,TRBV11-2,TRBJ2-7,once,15,TGTGCCAGCAGCCCGAGGACAGTTGCCTCCTACGAGCAGTACTTC,CASSPRTVASYEQYF
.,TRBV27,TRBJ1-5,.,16,TGTGCCAGCAGTTTATCGGGGCAGGTTTTCAATCAGCCCCAGCATTTT,CASSLSGQVFNQPQHF
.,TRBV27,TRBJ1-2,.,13,TGTGCCAGCAGTTCGGGGAGCTACTATGGCTACACCTTC,CASSSGSYYGYTF
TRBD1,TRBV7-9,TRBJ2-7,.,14,TGTGCCAGCAGCTCGGGACAGGAATACAACGAGCAGTACTTC,CASSSGQEYNEQYF
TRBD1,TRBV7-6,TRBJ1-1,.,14,TGTGCCAGCAGCACAGGACAGGGAGACACTGAAGCTTTCTTT,CASSTGQGDTEAFF
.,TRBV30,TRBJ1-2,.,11,TGTGCCTGGGGGAATCAACGGGGCTACACCTTC,CAWGNQRGYTF
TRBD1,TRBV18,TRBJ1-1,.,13,TGTGCCAGCTCGGGACAGGGGTTCACTGAAGCTTTCTTT,CASSGQGFTEAFF
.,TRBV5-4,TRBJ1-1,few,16,TGTGCCAGCAGCTTGCCTAGGGGGGGGGTGAACACTGAAGCTTTCTTT,CASSLPRGGVNTEAFF
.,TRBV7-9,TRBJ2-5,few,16,TGTGCCAGCAGCGCCCGGGACACAAAGCTCCAAGAGACCCAGTACTTC,CASSARDTKLQETQYF
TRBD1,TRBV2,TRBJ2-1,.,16,TGTGCCAGCAGTGTGTCGACAGGGAGCTCCTACAATGAGCAGTTCTTC,CASSVSTGSSYNEQFF
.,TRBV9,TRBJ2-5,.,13,TGTGCCAGCAGCGTATCACTGATGGAGACCCAGTACTTC,CASSVSLMETQYF
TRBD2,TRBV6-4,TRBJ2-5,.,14,TGTGCCAGCAGTGATCAGCGGGGCTTCGGGACCCAGTACTTC,CASSDQRGFGTQYF
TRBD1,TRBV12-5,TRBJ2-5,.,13,TGTGCTAGTGCCACAGGGGCCCGGGAGACCCAGTACTTC,CASATGARETQYF
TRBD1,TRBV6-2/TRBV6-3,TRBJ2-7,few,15,TGTGCCAGCAGTTGGGGGACAGCAGACTACTACGAGCAGTACTTC,CASSWGTADYYEQYF
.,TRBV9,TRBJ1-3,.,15,TGTGCCAGCAGCGTTGGAGTTAGCTCTGGAAACACCATATATTTT,CASSVGVSSGNTIYF
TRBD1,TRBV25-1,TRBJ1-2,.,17,TGTGCCAGCAGTTCCCGCCTACTCACAGGGGAGGACTTCGGATACACCTTC,CASSSRLLTGEDFGYTF
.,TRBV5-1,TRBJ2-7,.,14,TGCGCCAGCAGCTTGGCCGGCGGGACGTACGAGCAGTACTTC,CASSLAGGTYEQYF
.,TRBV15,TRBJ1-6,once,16,TGTGCCACCAGCACCGTGTCCCTCGGGATGGGTTCACCCCTCCACTTT,CATSTVSLGMGSPLHF
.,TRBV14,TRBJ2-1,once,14,TGTGCCAGCAGCCCTTATATAGCGGTGAATGAGCAGTTCTTC,CASSPYIAVNEQFF
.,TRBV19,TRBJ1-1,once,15,TGTGCCAGTAGTATAAACAGGGACGTTGAGGCCGAAGCTTTCTTT,CASSINRDVEAEAFF
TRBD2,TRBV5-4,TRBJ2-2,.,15,TGTGCCAGCAGCCCTAGCGGGAGCGCCACCGGGGAGCTGTTTTTT,CASSPSGSATGELFF
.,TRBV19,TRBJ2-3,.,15,TGTGCCAGTAGTACCGTCCTATGGAGCACAGATACGCAGTATTTT,CASSTVLWSTDTQYF
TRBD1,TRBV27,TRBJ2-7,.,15,TGTGCCAGCAGTTTACAGGGACAGGTCACCTACGAGCAGTACTTC,CASSLQGQVTYEQYF
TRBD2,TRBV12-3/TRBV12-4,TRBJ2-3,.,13,TGTGCCAGCACCGCGGGGGTCACAGATACGCAGTATTTT,CASTAGVTDTQYF
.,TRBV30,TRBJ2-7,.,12,TGTGCCTGGAGTATGGCGGCCTACGAGCAGTACTTC,CAWSMAAYEQYF
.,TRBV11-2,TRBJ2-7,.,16,TGTGCCAGCAGCTTAGTAGCTAGCGCCTTCTCCTACGAGCAGTACTTC,CASSLVASAFSYEQYF
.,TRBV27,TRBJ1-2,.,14,TGTGCCAGCAGAGCAGCAGGGGCTTCCTGGGGCTACACCTTC,CASRAAGASWGYTF
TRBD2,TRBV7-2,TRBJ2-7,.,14,TGTGCCAGCAGCTTAAGGCGGGGGGAGGGGCAGCAGTACTTC,CASSLRRGEGQQYF
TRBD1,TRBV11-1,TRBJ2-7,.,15,TGTGCCAGCAGCCCGCCGGGACAGGGTAGCTACGAGCAGTACTTC,CASSPPGQGSYEQYF
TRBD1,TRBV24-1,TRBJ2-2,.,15,TGTGCCACCAGTGACCGTGACAGGGGAACCGGGGAGCTGTTTTTT,CATSDRDRGTGELFF
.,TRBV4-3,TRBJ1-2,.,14,TGCGCCAGCAGCCAGTTGGGGGGGACCTATGGCTACACCTTC,CASSQLGGTYGYTF
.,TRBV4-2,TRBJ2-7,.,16,TGTGCCAGCAGCCCGGGGGTTATCGGGACCCTTTACGAGCAGTACTTC,CASSPGVIGTLYEQYF
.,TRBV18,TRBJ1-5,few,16,TGTGCCAGCTCACCGATGTTGAGTCCCGGCAATCAGCCCCAGCATTTT,CASSPMLSPGNQPQHF
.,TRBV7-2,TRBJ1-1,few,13,TGTGCCAGCAGCCTACAGCCGAACACTGAAGCTTTCTTT,CASSLQPNTEAFF
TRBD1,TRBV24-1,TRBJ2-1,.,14,TGTGCCACCCTGGGGACAGGGGGCAGGAATGAGCAGTTCTTC,CATLGTGGRNEQFF
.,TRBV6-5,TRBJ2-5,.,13,TGTGCCAGCAGTTACGTTCACGGAGACCCCAAGTACTTC,CASSYVHGDPKYF
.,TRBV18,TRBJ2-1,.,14,TGTGCCAGCTCACCCACCGGGTCCTACAATGAGCAGTTCTTC,CASSPTGSYNEQFF
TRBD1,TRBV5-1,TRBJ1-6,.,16,TGCGCCAGCAGCCCGGTTGGACAGGGCTCCAATTCACCCCTCCACTTT,CASSPVGQGSNSPLHF
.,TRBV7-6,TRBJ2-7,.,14,TGTGCCAGCAGCTTAGTAGTCAGGGCCTACGAGCAGTACTTC,CASSLVVRAYEQYF
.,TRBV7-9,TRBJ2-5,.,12,TGTGCCAGCAGCGCACTCGGGGAGACCCAGTACTTC,CASSALGETQYF
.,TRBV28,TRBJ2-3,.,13,TGTGCCAGCAGGGGGCCTCGCACAGATACGCAGTATTTT,CASRGPRTDTQYF
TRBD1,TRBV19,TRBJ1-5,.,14,TGTGCCAGTAGTTCCAGGGGGACATCCCAGCCCCAGCATTTT,CASSSRGTSQPQHF
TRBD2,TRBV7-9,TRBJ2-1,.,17,TGTGCCAGCAGCTTACCTCCGGCGGGGGGCCGGGACAATGAGCAGTTCTTC,CASSLPPAGGRDNEQFF
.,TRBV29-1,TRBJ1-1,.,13,TGCAGCGTCTACAGGGACGACGACACTGAAGCTTTCTTT,CSVYRDDDTEAFF
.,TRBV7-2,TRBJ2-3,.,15,TGTGCCAGCAGCTTGGGACAAAGAGTCACAGATACGCAGTATTTT,CASSLGQRVTDTQYF
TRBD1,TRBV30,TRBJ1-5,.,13,TGTGCCTGGAGCCCCCGGACAGGACGGCCCCAGCATTTT,CAWSPRTGRPQHF
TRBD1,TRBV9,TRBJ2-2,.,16,TGTGCCAGCAGCATTCCCCGGGACAGGGGCACCGGGGAGCTGTTTTTT,CASSIPRDRGTGELFF
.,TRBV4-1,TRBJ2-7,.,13,TGCGCCAGCAGCCAGGACATCTCCTACGAGCAGTACTTC,CASSQDISYEQYF
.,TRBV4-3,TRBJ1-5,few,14,TGCGCCAGCAGCTCCGACAGGTTCAATCAGCCCCAGCATTTT,CASSSDRFNQPQHF
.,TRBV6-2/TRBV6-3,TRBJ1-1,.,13,TGTGCCAGCAGCCGTGCGGCGGGGCCTGAAGCTTTCTTT,CASSRAAGPEAFF
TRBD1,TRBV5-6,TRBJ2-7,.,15,TGTGCCAGCAGCTCATACGGACAGGGGTTCGACGAGCAGTACTTC,CASSSYGQGFDEQYF